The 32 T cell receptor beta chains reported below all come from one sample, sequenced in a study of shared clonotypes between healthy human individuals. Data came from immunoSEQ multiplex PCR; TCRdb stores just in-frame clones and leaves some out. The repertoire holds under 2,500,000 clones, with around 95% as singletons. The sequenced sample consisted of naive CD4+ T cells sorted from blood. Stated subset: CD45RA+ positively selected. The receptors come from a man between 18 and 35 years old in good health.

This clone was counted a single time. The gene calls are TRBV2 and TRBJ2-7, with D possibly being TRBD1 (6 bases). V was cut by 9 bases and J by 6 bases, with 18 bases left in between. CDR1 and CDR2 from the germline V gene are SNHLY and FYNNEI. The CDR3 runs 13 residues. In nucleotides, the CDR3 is TGTGCCAGTAAACAGGGTAACAAGGGCGAGCAGTACTTC. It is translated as CASKQGNKGEQYF.

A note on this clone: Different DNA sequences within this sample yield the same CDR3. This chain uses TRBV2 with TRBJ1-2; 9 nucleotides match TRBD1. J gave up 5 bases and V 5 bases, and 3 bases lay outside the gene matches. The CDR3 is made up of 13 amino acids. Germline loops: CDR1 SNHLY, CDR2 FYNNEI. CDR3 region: CASSLGQGYGYTF. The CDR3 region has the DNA TGTGCCAGCAGTCTCGGACAGGGGTATGGCTACACCTTC.

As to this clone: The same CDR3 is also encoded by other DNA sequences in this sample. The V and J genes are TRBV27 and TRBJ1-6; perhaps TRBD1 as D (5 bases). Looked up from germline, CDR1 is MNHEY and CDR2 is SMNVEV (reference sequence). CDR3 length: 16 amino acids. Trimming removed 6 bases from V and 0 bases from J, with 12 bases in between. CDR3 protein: CASSPRASSYNSPLHF. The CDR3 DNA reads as TGTGCCAGCAGCCCCAGGGCGAGCTCCTATAATTCACCCCTCCACTTT.

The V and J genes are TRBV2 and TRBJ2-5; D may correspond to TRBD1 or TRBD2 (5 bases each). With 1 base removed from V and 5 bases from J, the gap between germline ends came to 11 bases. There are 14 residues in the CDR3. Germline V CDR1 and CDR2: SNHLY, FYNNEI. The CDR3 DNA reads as TGTGCCAGCAGTGAAGAGCGAGGGGTCGAGACCCAGTACTTC. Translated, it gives CASSEERGVETQYF.

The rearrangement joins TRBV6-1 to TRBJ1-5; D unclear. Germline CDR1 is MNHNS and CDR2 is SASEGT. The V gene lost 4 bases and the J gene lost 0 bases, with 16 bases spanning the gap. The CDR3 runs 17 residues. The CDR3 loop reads CASSALGLGFSNQPQHF. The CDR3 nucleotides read TGTGCCAGCAGTGCACTGGGTCTTGGATTTAGCAATCAGCCCCAGCATTTT.

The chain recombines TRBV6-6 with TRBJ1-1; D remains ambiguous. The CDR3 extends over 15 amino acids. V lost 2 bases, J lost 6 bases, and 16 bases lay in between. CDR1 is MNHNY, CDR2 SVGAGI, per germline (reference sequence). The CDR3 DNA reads TGTGCCAGCAGTTACGAGAGCGGGAGGTACCCTGAAGCTTTCTTT. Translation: CASSYESGRYPEAFF.

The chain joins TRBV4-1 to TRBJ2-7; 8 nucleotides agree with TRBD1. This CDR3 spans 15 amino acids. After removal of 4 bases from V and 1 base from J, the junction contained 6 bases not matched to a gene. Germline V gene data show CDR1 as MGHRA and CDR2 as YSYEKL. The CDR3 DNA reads TGCGCCAGCAGCCGCGGGACAGGAACTTCCTACGAGCAGTACTTC. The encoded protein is CASSRGTGTSYEQYF.

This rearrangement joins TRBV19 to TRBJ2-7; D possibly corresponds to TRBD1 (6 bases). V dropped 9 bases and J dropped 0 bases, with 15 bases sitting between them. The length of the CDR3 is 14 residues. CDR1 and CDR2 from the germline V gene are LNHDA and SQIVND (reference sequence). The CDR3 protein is CASRQEESSYEQYF. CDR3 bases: TGTGCCAGCAGACAGGAGGAGAGCTCCTACGAGCAGTACTTC.

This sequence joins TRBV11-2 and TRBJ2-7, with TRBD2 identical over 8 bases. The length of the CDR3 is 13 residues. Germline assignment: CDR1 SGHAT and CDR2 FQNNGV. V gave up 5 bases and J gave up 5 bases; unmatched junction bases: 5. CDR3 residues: CASSLGLVDEQYF. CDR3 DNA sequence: TGTGCCAGCAGCCTGGGACTAGTGGACGAGCAGTACTTC.

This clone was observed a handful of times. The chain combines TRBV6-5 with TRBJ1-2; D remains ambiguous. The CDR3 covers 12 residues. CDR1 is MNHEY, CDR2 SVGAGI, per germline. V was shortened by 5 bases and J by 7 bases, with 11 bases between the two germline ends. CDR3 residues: CASSNQRFGYTF. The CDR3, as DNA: TGTGCCAGCAGTAACCAAAGGTTTGGCTACACCTTC.

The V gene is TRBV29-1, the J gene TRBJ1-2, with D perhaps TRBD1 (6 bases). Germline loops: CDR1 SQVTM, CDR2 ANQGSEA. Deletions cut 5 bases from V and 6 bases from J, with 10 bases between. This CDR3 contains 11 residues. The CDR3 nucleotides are TGCAGCGTTCAGGGGTCGGATGGCTACACCTTC. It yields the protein CSVQGSDGYTF.

The chain's CDR3 is CSVLGQYEQYF. The DNA of the CDR3 is TGCAGCGTCCTAGGACAGTACGAGCAGTACTTC. This chain uses TRBV29-1 with TRBJ2-7; tentative D call: TRBD1 (6 bases). There are 11 residues in the CDR3. Deletions cut 6 bases from V and 4 bases from J, with 10 bases between. Germline V gene lookup returns CDR1 SQVTM and CDR2 ANQGSEA.

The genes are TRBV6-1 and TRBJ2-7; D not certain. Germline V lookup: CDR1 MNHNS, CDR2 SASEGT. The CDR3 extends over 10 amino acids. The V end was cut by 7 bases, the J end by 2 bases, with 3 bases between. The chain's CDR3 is CASKAYEQYF. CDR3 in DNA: TGTGCCAGCAAAGCCTACGAGCAGTACTTC.

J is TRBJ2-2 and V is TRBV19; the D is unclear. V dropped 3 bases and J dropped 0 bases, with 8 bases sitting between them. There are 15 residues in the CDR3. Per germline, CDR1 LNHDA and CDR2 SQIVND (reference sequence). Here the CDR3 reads CASSMGPSNTGELFF. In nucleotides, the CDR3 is TGTGCCAGTAGTATGGGTCCCTCGAACACCGGGGAGCTGTTTTTT. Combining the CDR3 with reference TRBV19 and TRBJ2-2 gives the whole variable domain DGGITQSPKYLFRKEGQNVTLSCEQNLNHDAMYWYRQDPGQGLRLIYYSQIVNDFQKGDIAEGYSVSREKKESFPLTVTSAQKNPTAFYLCASSMGPSNTGELFFGEGSRLTVL.

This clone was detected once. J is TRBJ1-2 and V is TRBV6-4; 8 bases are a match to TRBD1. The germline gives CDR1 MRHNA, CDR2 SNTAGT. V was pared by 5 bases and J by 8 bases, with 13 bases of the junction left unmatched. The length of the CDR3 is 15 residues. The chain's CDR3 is CASSSTETGARGYTF. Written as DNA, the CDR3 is TGTGCCAGCAGTAGTACCGAGACAGGGGCCAGAGGCTACACCTTC.

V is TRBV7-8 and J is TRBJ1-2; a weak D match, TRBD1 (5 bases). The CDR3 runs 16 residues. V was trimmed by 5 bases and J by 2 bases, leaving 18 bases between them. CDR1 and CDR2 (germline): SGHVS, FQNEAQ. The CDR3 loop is CASSPRDGRGNYGYTF. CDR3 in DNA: TGTGCCAGCAGCCCGAGGGACGGAAGAGGAAACTATGGCTACACCTTC.

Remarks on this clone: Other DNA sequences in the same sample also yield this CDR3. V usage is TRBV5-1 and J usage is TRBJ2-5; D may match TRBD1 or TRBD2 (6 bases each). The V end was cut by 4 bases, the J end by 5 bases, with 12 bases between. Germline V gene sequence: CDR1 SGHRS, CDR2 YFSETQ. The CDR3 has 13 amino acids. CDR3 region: CASSPQGRETQYF. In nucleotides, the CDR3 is TGCGCCAGCAGCCCCCAGGGGAGGGAGACCCAGTACTTC.

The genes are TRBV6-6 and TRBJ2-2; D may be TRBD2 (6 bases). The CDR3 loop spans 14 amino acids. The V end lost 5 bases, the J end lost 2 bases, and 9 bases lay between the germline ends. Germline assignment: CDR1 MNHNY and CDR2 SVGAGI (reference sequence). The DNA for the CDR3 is TGTGCCAGCAGTGGCGGGGTCAACACCGGGGAGCTGTTTTTT. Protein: CASSGGVNTGELFF.

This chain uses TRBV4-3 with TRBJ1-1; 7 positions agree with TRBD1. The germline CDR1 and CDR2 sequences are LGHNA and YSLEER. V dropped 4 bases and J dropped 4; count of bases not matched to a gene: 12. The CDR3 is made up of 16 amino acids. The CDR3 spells CASSPDGTVRGTEAFF. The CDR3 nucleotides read TGCGCCAGCAGCCCAGACGGGACAGTGAGGGGCACTGAAGCTTTCTTT.

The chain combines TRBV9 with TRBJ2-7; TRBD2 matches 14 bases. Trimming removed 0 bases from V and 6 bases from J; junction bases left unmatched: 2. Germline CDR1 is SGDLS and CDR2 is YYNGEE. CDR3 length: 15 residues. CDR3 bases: TGTGCCAGCAGCGTAGTAGGGACTAGCGGGGGCGAGCAGTACTTC. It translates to CASSVVGTSGGEQYF.

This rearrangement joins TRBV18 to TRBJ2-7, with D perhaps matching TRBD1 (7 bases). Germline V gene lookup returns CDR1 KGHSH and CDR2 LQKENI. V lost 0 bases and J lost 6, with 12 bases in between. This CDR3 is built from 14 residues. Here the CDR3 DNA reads TGTGCCAGCTCACCACCGTCAGGGGGAGGCGAGCAGTACTTC. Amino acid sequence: CASSPPSGGGEQYF.

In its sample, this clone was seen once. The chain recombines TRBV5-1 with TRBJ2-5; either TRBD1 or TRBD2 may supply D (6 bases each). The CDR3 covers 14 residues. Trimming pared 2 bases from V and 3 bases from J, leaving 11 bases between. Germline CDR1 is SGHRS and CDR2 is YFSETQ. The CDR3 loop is CASSFKGGEETQYF. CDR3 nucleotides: TGCGCCAGCAGCTTTAAGGGGGGCGAAGAGACCCAGTACTTC.

The CDR3 bases are TGTGCCAGCAGTGGCCCACCCCGGACAGGGCTCGACGAGCAGTACTTC. Translation gives CASSGPPRTGLDEQYF. The rearrangement joins TRBV6-1 to TRBJ2-7, with 8 positions matching TRBD1. The CDR3 is 16 amino acids. V lost 4 bases and J lost 5; bases outside the gene matches: 13. The germline V gene encodes CDR1 MNHNS and CDR2 SASEGT.

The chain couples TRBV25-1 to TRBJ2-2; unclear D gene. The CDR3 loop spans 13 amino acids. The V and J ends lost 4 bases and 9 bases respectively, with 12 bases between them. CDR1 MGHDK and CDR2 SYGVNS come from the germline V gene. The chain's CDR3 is CASSGSPRRELFF. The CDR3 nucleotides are TGTGCCAGCAGTGGTTCCCCCCGAAGGGAGCTGTTTTTT.

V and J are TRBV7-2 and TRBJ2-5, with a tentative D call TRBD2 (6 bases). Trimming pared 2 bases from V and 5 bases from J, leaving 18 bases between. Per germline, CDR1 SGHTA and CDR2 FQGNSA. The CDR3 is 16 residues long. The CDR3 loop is CASSLRRLASVETQYF. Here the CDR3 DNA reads TGTGCCAGCAGCTTACGCCGTCTAGCGTCAGTGGAGACCCAGTACTTC.

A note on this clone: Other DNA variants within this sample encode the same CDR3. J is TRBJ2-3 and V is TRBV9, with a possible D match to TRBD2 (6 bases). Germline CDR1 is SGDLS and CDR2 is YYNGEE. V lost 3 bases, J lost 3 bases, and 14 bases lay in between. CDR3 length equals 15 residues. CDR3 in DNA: TGTGCCAGCAGCGCCACCTCGGGGAGGACAGATACGCAGTATTTT. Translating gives CASSATSGRTDTQYF. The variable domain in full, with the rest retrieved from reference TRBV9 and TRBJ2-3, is DSGVTQTPKHLITATGQRVTLRCSPRSGDLSVYWYQQSLDQGLQFLIQYYNGEERAKGNILERFSAQQFPDLHSELNLSSLELGDSALYFCASSATSGRTDTQYFGPGTRLTVL.

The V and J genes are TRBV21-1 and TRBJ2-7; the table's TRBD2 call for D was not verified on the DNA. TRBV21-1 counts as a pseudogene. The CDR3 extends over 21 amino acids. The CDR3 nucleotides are TGTGCCAGCAGCAAAGTTCCAGTTCGAGCGGGAGGCCCTATCACTGAATACGAGCAGTACTTC. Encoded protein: CASSKVPVRAGGPITEYEQYF.

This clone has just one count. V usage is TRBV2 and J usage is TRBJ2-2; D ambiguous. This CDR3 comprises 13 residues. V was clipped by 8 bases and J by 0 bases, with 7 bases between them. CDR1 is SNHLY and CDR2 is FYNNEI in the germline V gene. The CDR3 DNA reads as TGTGCCAGCCGAACAGCGAACACCGGGGAGCTGTTTTTT. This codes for CASRTANTGELFF. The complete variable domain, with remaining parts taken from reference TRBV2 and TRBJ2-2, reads EPEVTQTPSHQVTQMGQEVILRCVPISNHLYFYWYRQILGQKVEFLVSFYNNEISEKSEIFDDQFSVERPDGSNFTLKIRSTKLEDSAMYFCASRTANTGELFFGEGSRLTVL.

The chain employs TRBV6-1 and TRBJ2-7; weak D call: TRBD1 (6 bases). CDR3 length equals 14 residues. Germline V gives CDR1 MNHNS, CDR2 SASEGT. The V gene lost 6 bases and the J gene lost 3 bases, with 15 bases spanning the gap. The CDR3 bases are TGTGCCAGCAGGTCCCGGGACACTCTCTACGAGCAGTACTTC. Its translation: CASRSRDTLYEQYF.

CDR3 sequence reads: CASSGQSLLGQETQYF. In DNA, the CDR3 is TGTGCCAGCAGTGGACAGTCGCTCCTGGGTCAGGAGACCCAGTACTTC. The chain couples TRBV6-1 to TRBJ2-5, with a weak D call TRBD1 (5 bases). Germline CDR1 is MNHNS and CDR2 is SASEGT. Trimming took 4 bases from V and 5 from J, leaving 20 bases between them. The CDR3 has 16 amino acids.

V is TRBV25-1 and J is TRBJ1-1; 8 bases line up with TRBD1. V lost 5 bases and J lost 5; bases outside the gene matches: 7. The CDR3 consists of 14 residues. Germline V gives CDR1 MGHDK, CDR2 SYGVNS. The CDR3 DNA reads TGTGCCAGCAGTCAGACAGGGGCTGGGACTGAAGCTTTCTTT. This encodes CASSQTGAGTEAFF.

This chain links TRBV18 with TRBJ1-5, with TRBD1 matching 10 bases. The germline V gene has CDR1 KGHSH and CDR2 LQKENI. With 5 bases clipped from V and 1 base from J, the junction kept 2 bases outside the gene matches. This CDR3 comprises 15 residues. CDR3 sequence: CASSWGQGSNQPQHF. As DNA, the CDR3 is TGTGCCAGCTCATGGGGACAGGGGAGCAATCAGCCCCAGCATTTT.